This T cell receptor (beta chain) was sequenced in a study of blood T cell repertoires in COVID-19 (TCRdb year 2020). With respect to the entire study: Collaborator samples came from the United States, Italy and Spain and covered acute and convalescent phases of COVID-19. The prospective study material was composed of cDNA or gDNA derived from T cells, B-cell-depleted T cells, or PBMCs. The dataset comprised deeply sampled blood TCRbeta repertoires from subjects exposed to, actively infected with, or recovered from COVID-19. The repertoires were released in a freely available public database intended as a resource for research on the immune response to SARS-CoV-2. Samples came from the ongoing ImmuneRACE study (first 160 participants) plus 1,254 subjects from 6 global collaborators. Nearly every sample came with metadata listing a de-identified subject ID, COVID-19 status, age in years and sex. Where available, HLA class I and class II types were obtained from metadata supplied by the sample provider rather than from assay-based typing.

Concerning this clone itself: The antigen this receptor binds is unknown. One base away there is no much larger clone; base qualities are not given.

TCRbeta CDR3 regions were amplified from genomic DNA by means of the immunoSEQ Assay, a bias-controlled multiplex PCR. As for the original processing: The number of nucleated cells in each sample was estimated by amplification of reference gene primers within the assay. To quantify the absolute abundance of each unique TCRbeta CDR3 rearrangement, sequence reads were collapsed and filtered. For each sample, productive Simpson clonality was calculated by taking the square root of Simpson's diversity index across productive rearrangements. TCRdb obtained this table from immuneACCESS and retained in-frame rearrangements with V and J assigned. These tables miss some clones; where compared with another copy, unresolved V genes account for less than half of the shortfall, and the remainder is unexplained. V and J calls and clone size are given by that table; D and trimming were obtained from the DNA. Present in this sample are a few hundred thousand clones, over 75% of which were seen just once. The top ten clones comprise around 4.5% of the sample.

Whole blood was collected in K2EDTA tubes by collaborating institutions according to the institutions' own protocols. Collaborator samples were shipped for TCRbeta analysis as frozen whole blood, isolated PBMCs, or DNA extracted from either sample type. What the work shows at the level of the full study, not this receptor alone: The amount of clinical and demographic metadata varied by source and participant and was provided uncurated.

The source is a man aged 50 or older with acute or convalescent COVID-19. Sequences were obtained from peripheral blood.

The CDR3 protein is CASSIIGTGGGGVKENIQYF. The DNA sequence is TGCGCCAGCAGCATTATAGGGACAGGGGGCGGGGGGGTGAAGGAAAACATTCAGTACTTC. This chain is built from TRBV5-1 and TRBJ2-4; the junction holds 12 bases that match TRBD1. Here V drops 4 bases and J drops 5 bases, and the junction holds 19 bases not matched to any gene. The germline V gene provides CDR1 SGHRS and CDR2 YFSETQ. Inclusive of the bounding cysteine and phenylalanine, the CDR3 is 20 residues long. This entry keeps only the CDR3 DNA: 60 bases, framed from base 1.